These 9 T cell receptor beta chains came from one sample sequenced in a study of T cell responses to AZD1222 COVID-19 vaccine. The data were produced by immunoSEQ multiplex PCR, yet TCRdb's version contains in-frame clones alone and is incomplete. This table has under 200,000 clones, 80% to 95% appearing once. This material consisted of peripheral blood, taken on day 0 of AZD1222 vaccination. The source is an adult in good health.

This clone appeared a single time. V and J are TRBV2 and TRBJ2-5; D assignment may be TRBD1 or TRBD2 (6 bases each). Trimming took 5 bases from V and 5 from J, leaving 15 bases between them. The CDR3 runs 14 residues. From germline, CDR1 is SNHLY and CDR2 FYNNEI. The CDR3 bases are TGTGCCAGCAGTCCGGGTCGGGGGCTGGAGACCCAGTACTTC. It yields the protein CASSPGRGLETQYF.

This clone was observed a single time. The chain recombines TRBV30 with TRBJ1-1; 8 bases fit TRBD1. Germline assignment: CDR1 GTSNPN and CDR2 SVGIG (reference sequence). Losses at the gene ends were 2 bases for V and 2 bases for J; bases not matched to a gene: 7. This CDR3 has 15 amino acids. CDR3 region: CAWSPRTGTNTEAFF. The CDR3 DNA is TGTGCCTGGAGTCCACGGACAGGGACTAACACTGAAGCTTTCTTT.

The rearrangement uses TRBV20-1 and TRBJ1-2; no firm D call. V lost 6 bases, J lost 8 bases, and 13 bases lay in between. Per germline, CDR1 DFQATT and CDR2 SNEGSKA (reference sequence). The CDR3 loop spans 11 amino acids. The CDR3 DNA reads TGCAGTGCGATGGACGATCGGGGCTACACCTTC. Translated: CSAMDDRGYTF.

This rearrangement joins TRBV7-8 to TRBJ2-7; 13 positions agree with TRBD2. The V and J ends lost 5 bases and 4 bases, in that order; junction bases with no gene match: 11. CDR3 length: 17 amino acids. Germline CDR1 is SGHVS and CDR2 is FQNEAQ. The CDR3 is CASSQEPGTSGKYEQYF. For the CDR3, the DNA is TGTGCCAGCAGCCAAGAACCCGGGACTAGCGGGAAATACGAGCAGTACTTC.

This CDR3 reads CASSQGPGNYGYTF. CDR3 nucleotides: TGTGCCAGCAGTCAGGGGCCAGGCAACTATGGCTACACCTTC. The chain combines TRBV6-2 or TRBV6-3 with TRBJ1-2; TRBD1 is a possible D gene (6 bases). CDR3 length: 14 residues. Between the trimmed V and J ends, which lost 5 bases and 2 bases, there was a span of 12 bases. Germline V lookup: CDR1 MNHEY, CDR2 SVGEGT.

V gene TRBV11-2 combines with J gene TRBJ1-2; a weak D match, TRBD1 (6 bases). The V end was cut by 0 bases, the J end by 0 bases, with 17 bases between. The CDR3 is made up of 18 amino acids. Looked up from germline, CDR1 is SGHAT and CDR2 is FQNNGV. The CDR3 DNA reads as TGTGCCAGCAGCTTAGAAGGGGGGGCGAGGCAAGCTAACTATGGCTACACCTTC. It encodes CASSLEGGARQANYGYTF.

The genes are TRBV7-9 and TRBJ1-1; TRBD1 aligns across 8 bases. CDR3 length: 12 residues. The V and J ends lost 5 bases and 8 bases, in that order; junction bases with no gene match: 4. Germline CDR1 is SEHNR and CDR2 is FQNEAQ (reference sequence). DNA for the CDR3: TGTGCCAGCAGCCCGACAGGGGAAGAAGCTTTCTTT. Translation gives CASSPTGEEAFF.

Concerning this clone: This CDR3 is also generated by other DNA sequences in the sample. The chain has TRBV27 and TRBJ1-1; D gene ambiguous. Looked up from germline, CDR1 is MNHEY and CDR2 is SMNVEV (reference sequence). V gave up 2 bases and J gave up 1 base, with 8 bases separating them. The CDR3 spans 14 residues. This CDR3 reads CASSLLGKNTEAFF. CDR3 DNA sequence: TGTGCCAGCAGTTTACTCGGCAAGAACACTGAAGCTTTCTTT.

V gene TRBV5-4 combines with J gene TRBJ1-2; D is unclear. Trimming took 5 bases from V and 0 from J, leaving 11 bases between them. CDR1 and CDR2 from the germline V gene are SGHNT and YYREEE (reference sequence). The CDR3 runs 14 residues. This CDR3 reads CASSLLPANYGYTF. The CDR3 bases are TGTGCCAGCAGTCTTCTCCCGGCTAACTATGGCTACACCTTC.